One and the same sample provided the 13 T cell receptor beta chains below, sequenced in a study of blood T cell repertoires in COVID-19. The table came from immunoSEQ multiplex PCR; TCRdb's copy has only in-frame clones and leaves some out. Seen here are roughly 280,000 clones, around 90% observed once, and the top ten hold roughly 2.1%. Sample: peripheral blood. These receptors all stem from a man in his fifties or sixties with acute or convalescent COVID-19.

The CDR3 nucleotides read TGTGCCGCGGGAGATACCTACGAGCAGTACTTC. This encodes CAAGDTYEQYF. The chain has TRBV30 and TRBJ2-7; 7 bases align to TRBD2. CDR3 length: 11 residues. Germline V CDR1 and CDR2: GTSNPN, SVGIG (reference sequence). The ends lost 8 bases at V and 2 bases at J; junction bases unmatched: 3.

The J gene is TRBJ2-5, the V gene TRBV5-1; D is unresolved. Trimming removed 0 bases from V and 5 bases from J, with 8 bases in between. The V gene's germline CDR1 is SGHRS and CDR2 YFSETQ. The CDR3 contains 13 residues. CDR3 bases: TGCGCCAGCAGCTTGGGGGTGGAGGAGACCCAGTACTTC. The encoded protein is CASSLGVEETQYF.

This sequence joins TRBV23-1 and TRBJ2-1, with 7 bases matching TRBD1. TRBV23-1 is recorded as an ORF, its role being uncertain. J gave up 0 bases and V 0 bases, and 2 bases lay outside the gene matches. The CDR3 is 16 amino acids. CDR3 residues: CASSQSTGSSYNEQFF. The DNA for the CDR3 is TGCGCCAGCAGTCAATCGACAGGGAGCTCCTACAATGAGCAGTTCTTC.

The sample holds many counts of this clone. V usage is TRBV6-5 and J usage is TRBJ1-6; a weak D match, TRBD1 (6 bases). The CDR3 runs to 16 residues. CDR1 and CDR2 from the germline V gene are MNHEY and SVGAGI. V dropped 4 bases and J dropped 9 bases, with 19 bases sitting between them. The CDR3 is CASSSPLKGVGSPLHF. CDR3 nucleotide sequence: TGTGCCAGCAGTTCCCCTTTAAAGGGGGTAGGTTCACCCCTCCACTTT.

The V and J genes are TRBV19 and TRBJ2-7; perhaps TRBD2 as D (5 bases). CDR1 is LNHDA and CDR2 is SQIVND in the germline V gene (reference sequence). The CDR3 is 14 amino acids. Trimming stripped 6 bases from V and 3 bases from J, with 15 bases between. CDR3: CASSEFGKGYEQYF. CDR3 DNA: TGTGCCAGTAGCGAGTTCGGGAAGGGCTACGAGCAGTACTTC. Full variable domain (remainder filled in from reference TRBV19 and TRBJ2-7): DGGITQSPKYLFRKEGQNVTLSCEQNLNHDAMYWYRQDPGQGLRLIYYSQIVNDFQKGDIAEGYSVSREKKESFPLTVTSAQKNPTAFYLCASSEFGKGYEQYFGPGTRLTVT.

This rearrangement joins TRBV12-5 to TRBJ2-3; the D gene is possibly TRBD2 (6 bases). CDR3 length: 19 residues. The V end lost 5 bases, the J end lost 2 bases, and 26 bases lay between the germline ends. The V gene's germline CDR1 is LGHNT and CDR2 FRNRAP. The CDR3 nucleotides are TGTGCTAGTGGTCTCCCCGACCGACAGTTAGGGAGGAACACAGATACGCAGTATTTT. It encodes CASGLPDRQLGRNTDTQYF.

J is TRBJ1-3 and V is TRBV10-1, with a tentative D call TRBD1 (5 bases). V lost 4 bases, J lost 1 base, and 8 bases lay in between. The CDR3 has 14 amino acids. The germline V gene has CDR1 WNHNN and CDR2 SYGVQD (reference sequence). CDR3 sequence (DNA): TGCGCCAGCAGTGCCGGACATTCTGGAAACACCATATATTTT. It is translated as CASSAGHSGNTIYF.

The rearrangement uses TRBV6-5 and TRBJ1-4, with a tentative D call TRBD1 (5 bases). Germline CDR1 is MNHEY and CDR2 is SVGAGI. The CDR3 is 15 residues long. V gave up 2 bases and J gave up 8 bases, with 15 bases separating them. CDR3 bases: TGTGCCAGCAGTTACGGGGGGGGTACTTGGGAAAAACTGTTTTTT. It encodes CASSYGGGTWEKLFF.

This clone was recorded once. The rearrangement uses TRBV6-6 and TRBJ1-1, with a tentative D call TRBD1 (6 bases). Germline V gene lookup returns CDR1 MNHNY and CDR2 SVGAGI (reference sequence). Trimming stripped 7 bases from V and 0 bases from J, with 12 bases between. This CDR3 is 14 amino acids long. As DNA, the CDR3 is TGTGCCAGCATTCAACAGGGTCTGAACACTGAAGCTTTCTTT. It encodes CASIQQGLNTEAFF.

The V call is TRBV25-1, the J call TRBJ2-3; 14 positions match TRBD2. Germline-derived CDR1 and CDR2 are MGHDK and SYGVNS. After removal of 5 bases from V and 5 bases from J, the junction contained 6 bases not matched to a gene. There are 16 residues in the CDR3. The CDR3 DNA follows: TGTGCCAGCAGTATCCGACTAGCGGGGGGGCTAGATACGCAGTATTTT. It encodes CASSIRLAGGLDTQYF.

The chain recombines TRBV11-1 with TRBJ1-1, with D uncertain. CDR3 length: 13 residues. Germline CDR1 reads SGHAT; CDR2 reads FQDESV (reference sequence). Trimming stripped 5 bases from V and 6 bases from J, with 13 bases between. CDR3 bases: TGTGCCAGCAGCCCGGGCCCGGGGTCTGAAGCTTTCTTT. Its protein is CASSPGPGSEAFF.

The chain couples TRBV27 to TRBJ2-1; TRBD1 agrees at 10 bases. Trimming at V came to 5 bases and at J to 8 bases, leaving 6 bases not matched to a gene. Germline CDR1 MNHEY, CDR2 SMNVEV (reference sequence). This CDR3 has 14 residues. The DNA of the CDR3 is TGTGCCAGCAGTGACAGGGGGCCGAACGATGAGCAGTTCTTC. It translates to CASSDRGPNDEQFF.

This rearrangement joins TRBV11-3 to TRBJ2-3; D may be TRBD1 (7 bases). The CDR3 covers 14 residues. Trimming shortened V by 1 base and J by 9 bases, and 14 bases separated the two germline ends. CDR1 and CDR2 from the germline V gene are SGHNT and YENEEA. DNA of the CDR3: TGTGCCAGCAGCTTAGGGGGGGACAGCTCCACGCAGTATTTT. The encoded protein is CASSLGGDSSTQYF.